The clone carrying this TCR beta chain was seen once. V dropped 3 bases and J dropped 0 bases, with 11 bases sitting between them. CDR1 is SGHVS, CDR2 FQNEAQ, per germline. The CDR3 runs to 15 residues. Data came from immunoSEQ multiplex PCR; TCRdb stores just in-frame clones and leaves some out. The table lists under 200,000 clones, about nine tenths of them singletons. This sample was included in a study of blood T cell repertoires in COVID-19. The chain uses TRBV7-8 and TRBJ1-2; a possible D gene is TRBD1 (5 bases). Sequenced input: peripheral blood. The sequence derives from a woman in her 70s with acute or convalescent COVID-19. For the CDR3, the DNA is TGTGCCAGCAGCTTGGGGGGGTCGGCTAACTATGGCTACACCTTC. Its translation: CASSLGGSANYGYTF.